This T cell receptor (beta chain) was recorded in a study of cytomegalovirus exposure and HLA in healthy donors. Study-wide results and caveats: By HLA locus, TCR association rates varied in a later analysis, with DRB1 showing the most and HLA-C the fewest. Certain sequence variants were highly shared and formed a cluster, and this cluster was likely a sequencing artifact. An Asian-associated ancestry cluster reportedly showed fewer N-insertions than the approximately 670-donor mean in a later analysis. Common viral pathogens were later found to be apparently linked to several of the most significant clusters.

13 Jbeta primers and 60 Vbeta primers were used for the PCR. The data were produced by immunoSEQ multiplex PCR, yet TCRdb's version contains in-frame clones alone and is incomplete. The data show about 90,000 clones, more than 60% seen once. About this clone: Its antigen is unknown.

The receptor comes from a man younger than 45 in good health and CMV-seronegative. Sequencing was done on a sample of PBMCs.

As DNA, the CDR3 is TGTGCCAGCAGTGAATGGGAGGGGACTAATGAAAAACTGTTTTTT. It translates to CASSEWEGTNEKLFF. The gene calls are TRBV25-1 and TRBJ1-4; maybe TRBD1 (5 bases). Per germline, CDR1 MGHDK and CDR2 SYGVNS. This CDR3 is built from 15 residues. Trimming left V 1 base short and J 2 bases short, with 8 bases between.